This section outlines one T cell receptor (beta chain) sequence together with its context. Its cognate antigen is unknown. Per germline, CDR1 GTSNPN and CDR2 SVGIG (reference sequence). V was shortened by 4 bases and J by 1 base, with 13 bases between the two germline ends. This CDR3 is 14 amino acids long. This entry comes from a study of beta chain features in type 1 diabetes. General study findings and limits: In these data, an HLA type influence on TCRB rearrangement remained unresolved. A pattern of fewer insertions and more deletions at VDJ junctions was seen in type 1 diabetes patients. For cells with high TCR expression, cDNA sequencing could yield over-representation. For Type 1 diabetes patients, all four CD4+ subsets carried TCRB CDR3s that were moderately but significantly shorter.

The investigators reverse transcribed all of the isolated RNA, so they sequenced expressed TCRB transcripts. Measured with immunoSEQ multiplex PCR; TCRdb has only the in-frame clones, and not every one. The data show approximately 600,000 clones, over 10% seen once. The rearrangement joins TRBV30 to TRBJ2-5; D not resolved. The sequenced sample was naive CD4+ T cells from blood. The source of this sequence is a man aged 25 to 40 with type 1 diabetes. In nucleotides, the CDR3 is TGTGCCTGGAAGTATGGGCAGCTCCAAGAGACCCAGTACTTC. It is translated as CAWKYGQLQETQYF.